This T cell receptor beta chain emerged from a study of T-cell reconstitution after alpha-beta-depleted transplantation in children. This CDR3 contains 16 residues. Germline V gene sequence: CDR1 MGHDK, CDR2 SYGVNS. Unmatched junction bases numbered 10, after V lost 4 bases and J lost 4 bases. Concerning this clonotype itself: What it binds is not known.

Study-wide points: The authors attributed T-cell counts and diversity one year after transplant mostly to newly produced T cells.

Unique molecular identifiers were used to barcode this TCRbeta library. Using its own MiXCR run on the PCR reads, TCRdb lists one record per CDR3 protein. The sample lists around 270,000 distinct CDR3 sequences, around a tenth occurring once. This chain connects TRBV25-1 to TRBJ2-3, with 8 nucleotides matching TRBD1. Sample: PBMCs, taken before TCRalphabeta/CD19-depleted stem cell transplant. The receptor was derived from a boy under two years old with acute myeloid leukemia, due to receive a stem cell transplant. The CDR3 sequence is CASSASDRAVPDTQYF. DNA for the CDR3: TGTGCCAGCAGTGCGTCGGACAGGGCGGTCCCAGATACGCAGTATTTT.